The entry that follows covers one T cell receptor (beta chain) sequence. The target antigen is unknown. This sample was taken from a study of type 1 regulatory T cells. Whole-study context: T-allo10 is an in vitro-generated, Tr1-enriched CD4 T cell product specific for alloantigen.

This CDR3 has 15 residues. Germline CDR1 and CDR2: LGHNA and YNFKEQ. The trim removed 0 bases at V and 5 bases at J, leaving 2 bases unmatched. MiXCR, applied by TCRdb to the reads, yields one record per CDR3 protein. The data contain some 71,000 distinct CDR3 sequences, about 20% of them seen just once; the ten biggest clones take up less than 10%. Study-wide findings and caveats: Compared with non-type 1 regulatory T cells, type 1 regulatory T cells showed a more restricted TCR repertoire.

This TCR came from a human donor in good health. Source material: cultured type 1 regulatory T (Tr1) cells, either the whole culture or a sorted fraction (not recorded which). V and J are TRBV4-2 and TRBJ2-1, with TRBD2 matching over 9 bases. DNA for the CDR3: TGTGCCAGCAGCCAAGATGGCGGGAGGGACAATGAGCAGTTCTTC. Translating it yields CASSQDGGRDNEQFF.